The next 31 T cell receptor beta chains were all read from a single sample in a study. Each CDR3 protein is one row after TCRdb ran MiXCR on the 5' RACE reads. The sample contains about 57,000 distinct CDR3 sequences, more than 25% of which appear only once. Tregs were sorted as CD4+CD25+CD127-/low cells. Sequencing was done on a sample of tumor-infiltrating Tregs sorted from the breast tumor. The source is a female donor with breast cancer.

This clonotype was seen a single time. The V and J genes are TRBV7-2 and TRBJ2-3, with D possibly being TRBD2 (6 bases). Trimming took 5 bases from V and 5 from J, leaving 23 bases between them. The CDR3 runs 17 residues. Germline-derived CDR1 and CDR2 are SGHTA and FQGNSA. The CDR3 DNA sequence: TGTGCCAGCAGCCGAGACTTTTCGTCAGCGGGTAAAGATACGCAGTATTTT. This codes for CASSRDFSSAGKDTQYF.

To note about this clonotype: Germline is not matched at one junction end, which may reflect a read error. This chain uses TRBV7-2 with TRBJ2-1, with D possibly matching TRBD1 (6 bases). The CDR3 length is 15 residues. Germline CDR1 and CDR2: SGHTA and FQGNSA. This chain's CDR3 is CAGSLGTGPYNEQFF. DNA for the CDR3: TGTGCCGGCAGCTTAGGAACAGGGCCCTACAATGAGCAGTTCTTC.

This clonotype was picked up many times. The CDR3 coding sequence is TGTGCCAGCAGCCCCAGGGACACGGCTTATGGCTACACCTTC. Protein sequence: CASSPRDTAYGYTF. J is TRBJ1-2 and V is TRBV7-8; tentative D call: TRBD1 (6 bases). The germline CDR1 and CDR2 sequences are SGHVS and FQNEAQ. The CDR3 length is 14 residues. V was pared by 5 bases and J by 5 bases, with 15 bases between.

This clonotype was seen a few times. The chain has TRBV5-1 and TRBJ1-2, with 10 nucleotides matching TRBD1. The CDR3 has 15 amino acids. Per germline, CDR1 SGHRS and CDR2 YFSETQ. V shed 2 bases, J shed 6 bases, and the junction held 7 bases outside the gene matches. The CDR3 region is CASSLNRDRGHGYTF. CDR3 DNA: TGCGCCAGCAGCTTAAACCGGGACAGGGGCCATGGCTACACCTTC.

The gene calls are TRBV6-5 and TRBJ2-7; D may be TRBD1 (5 bases). V lost 2 bases and J lost 2, with 13 bases in between. The CDR3 length is 15 residues. Germline V lookup: CDR1 MNHEY, CDR2 SVGAGI. CDR3 nucleotides: TGTGCCAGCAGTTACCAGACAGTTCCCCCCTACGAGCAGTACTTC. Translated: CASSYQTVPPYEQYF.

This clonotype occurred many times. The junction shows a germline mismatch at one end, possibly a read error. This chain links TRBV5-6 with TRBJ2-3; 12 bases align to TRBD2. The germline CDR1 and CDR2 sequences are SGHDT and YYEEEE. CDR3 length: 16 residues. CDR3: CASSLVKPRTSGGSIF. CDR3 DNA: TGTGCCAGCAGCTTGGTAAAACCACGTACTAGCGGGGGGTCAATATTT.

The chain links TRBV7-2 to TRBJ2-3; 11 nucleotides align to TRBD2. Germline V gives CDR1 SGHTA, CDR2 FQGNSA. Trimming removed 2 bases from V and 4 bases from J; junction bases left unmatched: 11. The CDR3 runs to 18 residues. The CDR3 DNA sequence: TGTGCCAGCAGCTTATATTCGACTAGCGGGAATCGGGCAGATACGCAGTATTTT. Its protein is CASSLYSTSGNRADTQYF.

The V and J genes are TRBV7-9 and TRBJ1-4, with 8 bases aligning to TRBD1. J gave up 6 bases and V 2 bases, and 8 bases lay outside the gene matches. CDR1 is SEHNR, CDR2 FQNEAQ, per germline (reference sequence). The CDR3 has 16 residues. The CDR3 reads CASSLRTGPFDEKLFF. In DNA, the CDR3 is TGTGCCAGCAGCTTACGGACAGGGCCTTTTGATGAAAAACTGTTTTTT.

Regarding this clonotype: A read error may produce the germline difference seen at one junction end. The chain has TRBV9 and TRBJ1-6, with D unclear. The V gene's germline CDR1 is SGDLS and CDR2 YYNGEE. The CDR3 sequence is 12 residues long. The CDR3 DNA follows: TGTGCCAGTAGCGAGGAGAAGGGACCCCTCCACTTT. Protein sequence: CASSEEKGPLHF.

This rearrangement joins TRBV2 to TRBJ2-7; maybe TRBD2 (7 bases). Germline-derived CDR1 and CDR2 are SNHLY and FYNNEI. Trimming cost V 1 base and J 6 bases, with 10 bases left between them. This CDR3 is built from 13 residues. CDR3 protein: CASSEEGGLEQYF. CDR3 sequence (DNA): TGTGCCAGCAGTGAAGAGGGGGGGCTCGAGCAGTACTTC. Full variable domain (remainder filled in from reference TRBV2 and TRBJ2-7): EPEVTQTPSHQVTQMGQEVILRCVPISNHLYFYWYRQILGQKVEFLVSFYNNEISEKSEIFDDQFSVERPDGSNFTLKIRSTKLEDSAMYFCASSEEGGLEQYFGPGTRLTVT.

This chain uses TRBV2 with TRBJ2-5; no reliable D call. The CDR3 length is 11 residues. CDR1 is SNHLY, CDR2 FYNNEI, per germline. V lost 5 bases to trimming and J lost 6 bases, with 7 bases between them. As DNA, the CDR3 is TGTGCCAGCAGTCTAGAACAGACCCAGTACTTC. This codes for CASSLEQTQYF.

This clonotype was detected ten times or more. J is TRBJ2-1 and V is TRBV6-2 or TRBV6-3, with D perhaps given as TRBD1 or TRBD2 (5 bases each). Germline CDR1 and CDR2: MNHEY and SVGEGT. This CDR3 has 11 residues. V was pared by 5 bases and J by 10 bases, with 9 bases between. CDR3 residues: CASSNRDEQFF. Here the CDR3 DNA reads TGTGCCAGCAGTAACCGGGACGAGCAGTTCTTC.

Notes on this clonotype: At one boundary the junction diverges from the germline segment, which might be a read error. V and J are TRBV6-2 or TRBV6-3 and TRBJ1-5; tentatively, D is TRBD1 (6 bases). From germline, CDR1 is MNHEY and CDR2 SVGEGT. CDR3 length equals 14 residues. DNA of the CDR3: TGTACCAGCAGCACCCGGACAGACAATCAGCCCCAGCATTTT. This encodes CTSSTRTDNQPQHF.

With respect to this clonotype: At one boundary the junction diverges from the germline segment, which might be a read error. The chain has TRBV20-1 and TRBJ2-7; D is possibly TRBD2 (5 bases). CDR3 length: 12 amino acids. The germline V gene encodes CDR1 DFQATT and CDR2 SNEGSKA (reference sequence). CDR3 region: CSARRLCFEQCF. CDR3 sequence (DNA): TGCAGTGCTAGGAGACTATGTTTCGAGCAGTGCTTC.

This clonotype was seen ten or more times. This chain connects TRBV20-1 to TRBJ1-2, with unresolved D. With 1 base removed from V and 5 bases from J, the gap between germline ends came to 14 bases. The CDR3 covers 14 residues. The germline CDR1 and CDR2 sequences are DFQATT and SNEGSKA (reference sequence). As DNA, the CDR3 is TGCAGTGCTAGAGGGTCCTTCGGGCGGTATGGCTACACCTTC. This gives the protein CSARGSFGRYGYTF.

V is TRBV9 and J is TRBJ2-2; tentatively, D is TRBD2 (6 bases). The CDR3 sequence is 14 residues long. CDR1 and CDR2 (germline): SGDLS, YYNGEE. V was shortened by 0 bases and J by 6 bases, with 9 bases between the two germline ends. CDR3: CASSVGGDAGELFF. CDR3 DNA sequence: TGTGCCAGCAGCGTAGGGGGGGACGCCGGGGAGCTGTTTTTT.

This clonotype is a singleton in its sample. The rearrangement joins TRBV5-6 to TRBJ1-6; 9 nucleotides align to TRBD1. This CDR3 region has 15 residues. Germline V gene lookup returns CDR1 SGHDT and CDR2 YYEEEE. V lost 2 bases and J lost 7; bases outside the gene matches: 4. CDR3 DNA: TGTGCCAGCAGCTTCCGCGGGACAGGGAATTCACCCCTCCACTTT. Its protein is CASSFRGTGNSPLHF. Full variable domain (remainder filled in from reference TRBV5-6 and TRBJ1-6): DAGVTQSPTHLIKTRGQQVTLRCSPKSGHDTVSWYQQALGQGPQFIFQYYEEEERQRGNFPDRFSGHQFPNYSSELNVNALLLGDSALYLCASSFRGTGNSPLHFGNGTRLTVT.

This clonotype has a handful of counts. The chain couples TRBV6-1 to TRBJ1-1; 10 positions match TRBD1. CDR3 length: 15 amino acids. From germline, CDR1 is MNHNS and CDR2 SASEGT. V trimming: 5 bases; J trimming: 3 bases; junction bases outside the gene matches: 6. The CDR3 loop is CASSPRTGGYTEAFF. Here the CDR3 DNA reads TGTGCCAGCAGTCCGCGGACAGGGGGATACACTGAAGCTTTCTTT.

This clonotype was seen a handful of times. The V gene is TRBV12-3 or TRBV12-4, the J gene TRBJ1-2, with D perhaps TRBD1 (5 bases). The length of the CDR3 is 13 residues. Trimming removed 3 bases at V and 2 bases at J, with 7 bases between. The CDR3 sequence: CASSFAGNYGYTF. CDR3 nucleotide sequence: TGTGCCAGCAGTTTCGCAGGGAACTATGGCTACACCTTC.

This chain links TRBV7-3 with TRBJ2-3; 7 bases agree with TRBD1. The junction had 7 bases not matched to a gene; V was cut back by 5 bases and J by 5 bases. CDR1 is SGHTA, CDR2 FQGTGA, per germline. CDR3 length equals 14 residues. CDR3 protein: CASSLRDSQDTQYF. In DNA form, the CDR3 reads TGTGCCAGCAGCCTCCGGGACAGTCAAGATACGCAGTATTTT. Looking up the rest from reference TRBV7-3 and TRBJ2-3 gives the full variable domain: GAGVSQTPSNKVTEKGKYVELRCDPISGHTALYWYRQSLGQGPEFLIYFQGTGAADDSGLPNDRFFAVRPEGSVSTLKIQRTERGDSAVYLCASSLRDSQDTQYFGPGTRLTVL.

The V call is TRBV24-1, the J call TRBJ2-5; D possibly corresponds to TRBD2 (6 bases). The CDR3 sequence is 14 residues long. The V end lost 1 base, the J end lost 2 bases, and 7 bases lay between the germline ends. Germline loops: CDR1 KGHDR, CDR2 SFDVKD. CDR3 residues: CATSDFGGQETQYF. CDR3 nucleotide sequence: TGTGCCACCAGTGATTTTGGGGGGCAAGAGACCCAGTACTTC.

This clonotype is categorized as medium-sized. The J gene is TRBJ2-3, the V gene TRBV20-1, with TRBD2 identical over 8 bases. The V gene end was trimmed by 2 bases and the J gene end by 6 bases; junction bases not matched to a gene: 10. The CDR3 consists of 15 residues. Germline V gene sequence: CDR1 DFQATT, CDR2 SNEGSKA (reference sequence). CDR3 sequence reads: CSARLLAGKNDTQYF. The CDR3 bases are TGCAGTGCTAGATTGCTAGCGGGCAAAAACGATACGCAGTATTTT.

This clonotype was counted at least ten times. The V call is TRBV7-9, the J call TRBJ2-1; D ambiguous. Germline CDR1 reads SEHNR; CDR2 reads FQNEAQ (reference sequence). This CDR3 region has 12 residues. Trimming removed 2 bases at V and 1 base at J, with 0 bases between. The chain's CDR3 is CASSLSYNEQFF. CDR3 bases: TGTGCCAGCAGCTTATCCTACAATGAGCAGTTCTTC.

This clonotype was observed many times. The CDR3 loop reads CSARDAGTNTQYF. CDR3 DNA sequence: TGCAGTGCTAGAGACGCGGGAACGAATACGCAGTATTTT. This chain joins TRBV20-1 and TRBJ2-3, with D tentatively TRBD2 (6 bases). The CDR3 is made up of 13 amino acids. Germline V gene lookup returns CDR1 DFQATT and CDR2 SNEGSKA (reference sequence). V dropped 0 bases and J dropped 7 bases, with 11 bases sitting between them.

On this clonotype: A much larger clone lies one base from this, so it may be a read error. The chain uses TRBV6-5 and TRBJ1-2; D remains ambiguous. Trimming removed 6 bases from V and 6 bases from J, with 20 bases in between. Germline CDR1 and CDR2: MNHEY and SVGAGI. CDR3 length: 15 residues. The CDR3 region has the DNA TGTGCCAGCAGCTTTACATCCTCAAGCTCCCATGGCTACACCTTC. Translated, it gives CASSFTSSSSHGYTF.

In this sample, this clonotype turned up a few times. The chain is built from TRBV4-1 and TRBJ2-7, with 11 bases identical to TRBD1. CDR1 MGHRA and CDR2 YSYEKL come from the germline V gene. Unmatched junction bases numbered 4, after V lost 3 bases and J lost 0 bases. The CDR3 loop spans 16 amino acids. The chain's CDR3 is CASSQDRGLSSYEQYF. The CDR3 DNA reads TGCGCCAGCAGCCAGGACAGGGGGCTGAGCTCCTACGAGCAGTACTTC.

In its sample, this clonotype was seen many times. The V call is TRBV7-2, the J call TRBJ2-2, with 10 bases aligning to TRBD2. This CDR3 comprises 15 residues. V lost 5 bases, J lost 9 bases, and 9 bases stayed unmatched. Per germline, CDR1 SGHTA and CDR2 FQGNSA. This CDR3 reads CASSQASGSKRELFF. The CDR3, as DNA: TGTGCCAGCAGCCAGGCTAGCGGGAGTAAGCGGGAGCTGTTTTTT.

This clonotype was seen a handful of times. The chain employs TRBV3-1 and TRBJ2-7, with 8 bases lining up with TRBD2. Trimming cost V 1 base and J 5 bases; bases outside gene matches: 1. Germline values: CDR1 LGHDT, CDR2 YNNKEL (reference sequence). This CDR3 spans 13 amino acids. CDR3 residues: CASSQGTSNEQYF. CDR3 DNA: TGTGCCAGCAGCCAAGGGACTAGCAACGAGCAGTACTTC.

In this sample, this clonotype turned up many times. The genes are TRBV10-3 and TRBJ2-3; D call uncertain. Looked up from germline, CDR1 is ENHRY and CDR2 is SYGVKD. V shed 10 bases and J shed 4 bases, with 21 bases lying between them. The CDR3 contains 15 residues. CDR3 amino acids: CATTSSSIGADTQYF. CDR3 bases: TGTGCCACCACGAGTTCCTCGATTGGGGCAGATACGCAGTATTTT.

The sample holds many counts of this clonotype. The gene calls are TRBV30 and TRBJ1-1; the D gene is possibly TRBD1 (5 bases). The germline V gene encodes CDR1 GTSNPN and CDR2 SVGIG (reference sequence). V was clipped by 8 bases and J by 8 bases, with 12 bases between them. The length of the CDR3 is 10 residues. The CDR3 is CAGGTPEAFF. The CDR3 DNA reads TGTGCCGGGGGGACTCCCGAAGCTTTCTTT.

This clonotype was found many times. The chain has TRBV7-2 and TRBJ2-1; 8 bases match TRBD2. The length of the CDR3 is 15 residues. Germline V gene sequence: CDR1 SGHTA, CDR2 FQGNSA. With 5 bases clipped from V and 7 bases from J, the junction kept 10 bases outside the gene matches. The CDR3: CASSRAGGGRNEQFF. CDR3 nucleotide sequence: TGTGCCAGCAGCCGGGCGGGCGGGGGGAGGAATGAGCAGTTCTTC.